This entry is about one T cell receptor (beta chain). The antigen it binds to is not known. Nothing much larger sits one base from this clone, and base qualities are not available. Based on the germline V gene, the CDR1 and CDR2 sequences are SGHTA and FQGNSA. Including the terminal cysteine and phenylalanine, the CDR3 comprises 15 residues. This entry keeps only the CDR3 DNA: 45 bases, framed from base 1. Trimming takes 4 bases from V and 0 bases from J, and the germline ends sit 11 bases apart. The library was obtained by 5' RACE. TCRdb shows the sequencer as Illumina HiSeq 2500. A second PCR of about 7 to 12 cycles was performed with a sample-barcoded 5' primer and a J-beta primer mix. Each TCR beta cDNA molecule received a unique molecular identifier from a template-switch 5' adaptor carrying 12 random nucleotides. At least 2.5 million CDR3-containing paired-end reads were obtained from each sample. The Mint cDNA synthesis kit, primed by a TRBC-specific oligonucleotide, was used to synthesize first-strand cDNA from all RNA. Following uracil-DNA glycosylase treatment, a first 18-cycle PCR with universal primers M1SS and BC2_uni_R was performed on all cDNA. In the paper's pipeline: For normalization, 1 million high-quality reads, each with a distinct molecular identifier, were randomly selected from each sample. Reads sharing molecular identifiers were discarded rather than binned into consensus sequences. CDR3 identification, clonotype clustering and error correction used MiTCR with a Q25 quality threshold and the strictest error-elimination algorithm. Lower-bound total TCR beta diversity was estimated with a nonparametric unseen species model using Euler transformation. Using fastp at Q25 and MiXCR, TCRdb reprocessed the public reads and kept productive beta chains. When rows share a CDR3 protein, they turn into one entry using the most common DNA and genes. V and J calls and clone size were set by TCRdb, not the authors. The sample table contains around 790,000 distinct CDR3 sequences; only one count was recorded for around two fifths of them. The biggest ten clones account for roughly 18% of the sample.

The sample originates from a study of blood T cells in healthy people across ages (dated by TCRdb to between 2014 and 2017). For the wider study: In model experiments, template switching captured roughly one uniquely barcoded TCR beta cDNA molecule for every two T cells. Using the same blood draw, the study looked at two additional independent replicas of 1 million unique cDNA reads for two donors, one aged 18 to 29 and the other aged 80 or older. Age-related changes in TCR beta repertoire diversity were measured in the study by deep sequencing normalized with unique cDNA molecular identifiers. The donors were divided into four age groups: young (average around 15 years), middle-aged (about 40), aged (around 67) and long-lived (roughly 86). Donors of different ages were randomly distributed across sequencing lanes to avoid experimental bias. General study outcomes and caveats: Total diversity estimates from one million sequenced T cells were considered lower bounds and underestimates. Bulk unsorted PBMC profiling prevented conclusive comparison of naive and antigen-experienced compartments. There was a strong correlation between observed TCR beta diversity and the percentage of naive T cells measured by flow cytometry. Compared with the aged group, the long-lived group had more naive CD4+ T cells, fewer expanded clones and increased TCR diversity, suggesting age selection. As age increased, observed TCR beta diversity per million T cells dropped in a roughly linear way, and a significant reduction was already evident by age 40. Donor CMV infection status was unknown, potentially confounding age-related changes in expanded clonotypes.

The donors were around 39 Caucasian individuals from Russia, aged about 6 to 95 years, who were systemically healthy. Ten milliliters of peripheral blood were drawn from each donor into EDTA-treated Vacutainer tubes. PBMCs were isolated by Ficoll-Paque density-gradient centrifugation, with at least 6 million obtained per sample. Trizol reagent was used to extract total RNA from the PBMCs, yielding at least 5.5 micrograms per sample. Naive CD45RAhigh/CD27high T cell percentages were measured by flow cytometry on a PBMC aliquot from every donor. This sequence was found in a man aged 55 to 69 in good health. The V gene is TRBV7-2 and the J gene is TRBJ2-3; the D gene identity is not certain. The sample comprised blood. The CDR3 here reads CASSSLGHSTDTQYF. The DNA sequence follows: TGTGCCAGCAGCTCCTTAGGTCATAGCACAGATACGCAGTATTTT.